Listed here is a single TCR beta chain. Its antigen is unknown. One end of the junction fails to match germline, which may point to a read error. The V gene's germline CDR1 is MNHNS and CDR2 SASEGT. There are 13 residues in the CDR3. A modified ARM-PCR protocol with three rounds of nested PCR amplified TCRbeta. TCRdb analysed the multiplex PCR reads with MiXCR anew, one entry per CDR3 protein. Here the sample spans under 140,000 distinct CDR3 sequences, over 75% being singletons. The sample belongs to a study of tumor and adjacent non-tumor tissue in lung cancer. Whole-study results and caveats: Top 100 clones took a larger repertoire share in normal lung.

RNA was extracted from bulk tissue without any cell sorting. The origin of this receptor is a man between 65 and 79 years old with non-small cell lung cancer. V and J are TRBV6-1 and TRBJ2-2, with 7 bases aligning to TRBD2. Sequencing used lung tumor tissue. The CDR3: CASSEAAQGGSFF. CDR3 DNA sequence: TGTGCCAGCAGTGAAGCTGCCCAGGGAGGGTCGTTCTTT.